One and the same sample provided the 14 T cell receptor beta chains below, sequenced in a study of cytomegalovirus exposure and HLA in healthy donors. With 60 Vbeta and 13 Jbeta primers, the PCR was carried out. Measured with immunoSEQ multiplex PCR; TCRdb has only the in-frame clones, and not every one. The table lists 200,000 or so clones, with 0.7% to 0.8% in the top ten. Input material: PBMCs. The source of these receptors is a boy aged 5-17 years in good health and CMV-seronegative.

Here the CDR3 DNA reads TGCGCCAGCAGCCAATTTATGGGGCTCCACTATGGCTACACCTTC. The encoded protein is CASSQFMGLHYGYTF. The rearrangement uses TRBV4-1 and TRBJ1-2, with D tentatively TRBD1 (5 bases). The ends were cut back, 2 bases at V and 3 bases at J, with 13 bases in the middle. CDR1 and CDR2 from the germline V gene are MGHRA and YSYEKL. This CDR3 is built from 15 residues.

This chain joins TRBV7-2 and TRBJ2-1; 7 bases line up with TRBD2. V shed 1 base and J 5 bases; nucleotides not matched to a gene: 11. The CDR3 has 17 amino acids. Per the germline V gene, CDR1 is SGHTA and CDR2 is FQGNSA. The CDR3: CASSLGRWGGTNNEQFF. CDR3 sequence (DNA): TGTGCCAGCAGCTTAGGAAGGTGGGGGGGGACTAACAATGAGCAGTTCTTC.

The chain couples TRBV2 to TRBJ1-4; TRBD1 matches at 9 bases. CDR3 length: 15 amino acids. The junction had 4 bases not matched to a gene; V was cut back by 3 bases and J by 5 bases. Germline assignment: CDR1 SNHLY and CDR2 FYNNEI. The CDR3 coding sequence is TGTGCCAGCAGTGATACAGGGGGCGCAAATGAAAAACTGTTTTTT. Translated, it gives CASSDTGGANEKLFF. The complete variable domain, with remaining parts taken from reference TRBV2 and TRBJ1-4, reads EPEVTQTPSHQVTQMGQEVILRCVPISNHLYFYWYRQILGQKVEFLVSFYNNEISEKSEIFDDQFSVERPDGSNFTLKIRSTKLEDSAMYFCASSDTGGANEKLFFGSGTQLSVL.

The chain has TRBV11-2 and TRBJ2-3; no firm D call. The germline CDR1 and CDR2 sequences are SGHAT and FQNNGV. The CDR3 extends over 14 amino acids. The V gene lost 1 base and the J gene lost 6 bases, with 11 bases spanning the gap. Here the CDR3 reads CASSLAGMLDTQYF. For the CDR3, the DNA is TGTGCCAGCAGCTTAGCAGGCATGCTGGATACGCAGTATTTT. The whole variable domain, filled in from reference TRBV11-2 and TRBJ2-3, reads EAGVAQSPRYKIIEKRQSVAFWCNPISGHATLYWYQQILGQGPKLLIQFQNNGVVDDSQLPKDRFSAERLKGVDSTLKIQPAKLEDSAVYLCASSLAGMLDTQYFGPGTRLTVL.

The CDR3 sequence: CASSLGRGYEQYF. CDR3 sequence (DNA): TGTGCCAGCAGCTTAGGTCGAGGGTACGAGCAGTACTTC. The chain joins TRBV7-9 to TRBJ2-7, with D possibly being TRBD2 (5 bases). With 1 base removed from V and 4 bases from J, the gap between germline ends came to 8 bases. This CDR3 comprises 13 residues. Germline lookup yields CDR1 SEHNR and CDR2 FQNEAQ (reference sequence).

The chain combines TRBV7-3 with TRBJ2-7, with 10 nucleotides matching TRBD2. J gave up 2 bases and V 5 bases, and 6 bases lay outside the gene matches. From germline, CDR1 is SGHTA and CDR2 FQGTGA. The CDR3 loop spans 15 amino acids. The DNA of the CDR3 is TGTGCCAGCAGCCTAAGAGCGGGGGGGACCTACGAGCAGTACTTC. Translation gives CASSLRAGGTYEQYF.

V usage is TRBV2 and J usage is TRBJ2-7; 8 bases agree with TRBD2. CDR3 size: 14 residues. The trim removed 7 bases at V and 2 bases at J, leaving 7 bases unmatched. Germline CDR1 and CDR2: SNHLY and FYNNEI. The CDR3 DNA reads TGTGCCAGCACCTACAGCGGGGGAACCTACGAGCAGTACTTC. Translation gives CASTYSGGTYEQYF.

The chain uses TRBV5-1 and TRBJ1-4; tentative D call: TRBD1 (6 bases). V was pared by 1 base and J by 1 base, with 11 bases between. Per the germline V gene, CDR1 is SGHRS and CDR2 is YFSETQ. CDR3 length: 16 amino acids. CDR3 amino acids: CASSLTGWGTNEKLFF. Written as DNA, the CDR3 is TGCGCCAGCAGCTTGACAGGGTGGGGAACTAATGAAAAACTGTTTTTT.

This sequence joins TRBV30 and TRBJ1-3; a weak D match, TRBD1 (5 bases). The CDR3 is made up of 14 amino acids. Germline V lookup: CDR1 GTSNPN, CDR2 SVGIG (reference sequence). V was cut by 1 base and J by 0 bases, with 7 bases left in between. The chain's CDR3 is CAWSEGLSGNTIYF. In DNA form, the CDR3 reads TGTGCCTGGAGTGAGGGGCTCTCTGGAAACACCATATATTTT.

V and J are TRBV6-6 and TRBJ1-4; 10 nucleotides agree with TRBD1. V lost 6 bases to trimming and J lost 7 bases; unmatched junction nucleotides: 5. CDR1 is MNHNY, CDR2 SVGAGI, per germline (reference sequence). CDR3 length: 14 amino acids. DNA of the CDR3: TGTGCCAGCAGAACCGGGACAGGGGTTGAAAAACTGTTTTTT. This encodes CASRTGTGVEKLFF.

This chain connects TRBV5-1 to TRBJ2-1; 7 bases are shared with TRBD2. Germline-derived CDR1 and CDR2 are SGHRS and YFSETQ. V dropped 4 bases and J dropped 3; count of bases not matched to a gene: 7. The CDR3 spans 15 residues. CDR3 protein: CASSLLRGSYNEQFF. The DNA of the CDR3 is TGCGCCAGCAGCCTGCTGCGGGGGAGCTACAATGAGCAGTTCTTC.

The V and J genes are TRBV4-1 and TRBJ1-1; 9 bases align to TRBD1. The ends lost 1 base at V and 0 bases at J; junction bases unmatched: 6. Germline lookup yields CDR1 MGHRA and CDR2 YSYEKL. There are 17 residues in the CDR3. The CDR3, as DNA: TGCGCCAGCAGCCAAGCAGACAGGGGGAGGATGAACACTGAAGCTTTCTTT. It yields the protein CASSQADRGRMNTEAFF.

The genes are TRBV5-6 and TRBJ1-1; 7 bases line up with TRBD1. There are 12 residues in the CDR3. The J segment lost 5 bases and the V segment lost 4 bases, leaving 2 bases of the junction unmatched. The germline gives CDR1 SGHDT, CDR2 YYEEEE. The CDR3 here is CASSPGGTEAFF. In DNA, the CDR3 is TGTGCCAGCAGCCCAGGGGGGACTGAAGCTTTCTTT.

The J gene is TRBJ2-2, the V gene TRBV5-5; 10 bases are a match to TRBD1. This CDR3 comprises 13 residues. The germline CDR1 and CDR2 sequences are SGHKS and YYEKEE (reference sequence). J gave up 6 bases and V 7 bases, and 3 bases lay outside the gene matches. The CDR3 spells CASGGTGAGELFF. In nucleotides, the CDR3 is TGTGCCAGCGGCGGGACAGGGGCCGGGGAGCTGTTTTTT. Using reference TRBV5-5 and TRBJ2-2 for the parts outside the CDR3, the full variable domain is DAGVTQSPTHLIKTRGQQVTLRCSPISGHKSVSWYQQVLGQGPQFIFQYYEKEERGRGNFPDRFSARQFPNYSSELNVNALLLGDSALYLCASGGTGAGELFFGEGSRLTVL.